This T cell receptor (beta chain) was captured by sequencing in a study of T cell changes during pregnancy in multiple sclerosis. Looked up from germline, CDR1 is SGHRS and CDR2 is YFSETQ. The CDR3 totals 15 residues. V was cut by 7 bases and J by 1 base, with 17 bases left in between. Generated by immunoSEQ multiplex PCR, the TCRdb table keeps only in-frame clones and is missing some. The sample contains about 120,000 clones, approximately 94% of which appear only once. The sequence was obtained from a female donor with multiple sclerosis, enrolled in a pregnancy study. Source: peripheral blood, taken before pregnancy. The rearrangement links TRBV5-1 to TRBJ1-1; D gene uncertain. The DNA for the CDR3 is TGCGCCAGCGGGGAAGCGGGAAACCGGAACACTGAAGCTTTCTTT. It codes for CASGEAGNRNTEAFF.